This is a list of T cell receptor beta chains from one sample in a study of cytomegalovirus exposure and HLA in healthy donors. Libraries were prepared by immunoSEQ multiplex PCR; TCRdb keeps only in-frame clonotypes and omits some of them. The sample has some 99,000 clones, approximately 79% seen once. Sequences were obtained from PBMCs. The receptors were gathered from a male donor in good health and CMV-seronegative. Both conserved end residues are part of each CDR3. A D gene is named only where the DNA matches it firmly. Some rows mark clone size as missing; the rest say once, few, many or name a class of expanded clone.

clone size	D gene	J gene	V gene	CDR3 DNA	CDR3 protein
-	-	TRBJ2-5	TRBV29-1	TGCAGCGTCCAAGCTACAGGGAGAGGAGAGACCCAGTACTTC	CSVQATGRGETQYF
-	TRBD2	TRBJ2-7	TRBV25-1	TGTGCCAGCACCCCTAGGGGCTCTAGCGGGCTGGTTTACGAGCAGTACTTC	CASTPRGSSGLVYEQYF
-	-	TRBJ2-2	TRBV30	TGTGCCTGGAGTTTGTGGAGGACCGGGGAGCTGTTTTTT	CAWSLWRTGELFF
-	TRBD1	TRBJ1-4	TRBV7-9	TGTGCCAGCAGACCGACAGGGAATGAAAAACTGTTTTTT	CASRPTGNEKLFF
-	TRBD2	TRBJ2-1	TRBV2	TGTGCCAGCAGTTTTAGCGGGAGCTCCTACAATGAGCAGTTCTTC	CASSFSGSSYNEQFF
few	TRBD1	TRBJ1-1	TRBV19	TGTGCCAGTTTCCCTCTTCCCGGGACAGGGGGCTCGGGCACTGAAGCTTTCTTT	CASFPLPGTGGSGTEAFF
-	TRBD2	TRBJ2-5	TRBV27	TGTGCCAGCAGTCCCCTGGGGGACTATTCAGGAGAGACCCAGTACTTC	CASSPLGDYSGETQYF
-	TRBD1	TRBJ2-7	TRBV11-1	TGTGCCAGCAGCTTAGATTGGGACAGCCCTTACGAGCAGTACTTC	CASSLDWDSPYEQYF
-	-	TRBJ1-5	TRBV6-1	TGTGCCAGCAGTGGGCCGGACAGCCTCGGGACCTATAGCAATCAGCCCCAGCATTTT	CASSGPDSLGTYSNQPQHF
-	-	TRBJ2-2	TRBV10-1	TGCGCCAGCAGTGATGGAGGGGAAACCGGGGAGCTGTTTTTT	CASSDGGETGELFF
-	-	TRBJ2-2	TRBV2	TGTGCCAGCAGTGAAAGCGGCACCGGGGAGCTGTTTTTT	CASSESGTGELFF
-	-	TRBJ2-7	TRBV27	TGTGCCAGCAGTTCGAGGGCCATACCGGGACAAATCTACGAGCAGTACTTC	CASSSRAIPGQIYEQYF
-	TRBD2	TRBJ2-3	TRBV9	TGTGCCAGCAGCGTCGGAGCGGGAGTCACAGATACGCAGTATTTT	CASSVGAGVTDTQYF
few	-	TRBJ2-6	TRBV7-9	TGTGCCAGCAGCTTAGCACAGGGCTCTGGGGCCAACGTCCTGACTTTC	CASSLAQGSGANVLTF
-	TRBD1	TRBJ1-4	TRBV7-2	TGTGCCAGCAGCCATGGACAGGGACGGACTGAAAAACTGTTTTTT	CASSHGQGRTEKLFF
-	TRBD1	TRBJ1-4	TRBV29-1	TGCAGCGTTGTGGGACAGGAAAATGAAAAACTGTTTTTT	CSVVGQENEKLFF
-	TRBD2	TRBJ2-3	TRBV9	TGTGCCAGCAGCGTAGAGCCAGCGGGAGAGGGTTCAGATACGCAGTATTTT	CASSVEPAGEGSDTQYF
-	TRBD1	TRBJ2-5	TRBV25-1	TGTGCCAGCAGTGCCTGGGACAGGGGGCGAGAGACCCAGTACTTC	CASSAWDRGRETQYF
few	-	TRBJ2-1	TRBV5-1	TGCGCCAGCAGCGCGACTAGATGTGAGCAGTTCTTC	CASSATRCEQFF
-	TRBD1	TRBJ2-2	TRBV9	TGTGCCAGCAGCCCCAGGGGTGGTGGGACAGTGAACACCGGGGAGCTGTTTTTT	CASSPRGGGTVNTGELFF
-	TRBD1	TRBJ2-7	TRBV27	TGTGCCAGCAGTTTGGCTCCGGGACAGGGTCTTTACGAGCAGTACTTC	CASSLAPGQGLYEQYF
-	TRBD2	TRBJ2-5	TRBV29-1	TGCAGCGTCACCAAACGTTATCGACTAGCGGGAGTAGGCGAAGAGACCCAGTACTTC	CSVTKRYRLAGVGEETQYF
-	-	TRBJ1-5	TRBV7-9	TGTGCCAGCAGCATGGACAGAAAGAATCAGCCCCAGCATTTT	CASSMDRKNQPQHF
-	-	TRBJ1-3	TRBV9	TGTGCCAGCAGCGTAGCGGCTTCAGGCCGAGGAAACACCATATATTTT	CASSVAASGRGNTIYF
few	-	TRBJ1-1	TRBV27	TGTGCCAGCAGTTTAGTGCGAAACACTGAAGCTTTCTTT	CASSLVRNTEAFF
-	TRBD1	TRBJ2-7	TRBV27	TGTGCCAGCAGTTTAGGGGGACAGGAGCAGTACTTC	CASSLGGQEQYF
few	TRBD1	TRBJ1-4	TRBV19	TGTGCCAGTAGTGCGGGACAGATTAATGAAAAACTGTTTTTT	CASSAGQINEKLFF
once	-	TRBJ2-7	TRBV11-2	TGTGCCAGCAGCTTAGGGACCGACGGGAGCGACTTC	CASSLGTDGSDF
-	-	TRBJ1-1	TRBV6-6	TGTGCCAGCAGTCAGGAGGTCGGGAGGTCGGCTTTCTTT	CASSQEVGRSAFF
-	-	TRBJ2-7	TRBV4-1	TGCGCCAGCAGCCAAGAGTGGGGACTTCGTACCTACGAGCAGTACTTC	CASSQEWGLRTYEQYF
-	-	TRBJ2-7	TRBV19	TGTGCCAGTAGTATAGCCCCTACAGGGAGCAAGGGCTACGAGCAGTACTTC	CASSIAPTGSKGYEQYF
few	TRBD1	TRBJ2-3	TRBV4-2	TGTGCCAGCAGCCATGGGACAGGGGGATCGAACACAGATACGCAGTATTTT	CASSHGTGGSNTDTQYF
-	TRBD1	TRBJ2-1	TRBV9	TGTGCCAGCAGCGAGCAGGGGGCTTCCTACAATGAGCAGTTCTTC	CASSEQGASYNEQFF
-	TRBD1	TRBJ2-7	TRBV7-8	TGTGCCAGCAGCTCGAAGACAGGGCCTGACTACGAGCAGTACTTC	CASSSKTGPDYEQYF
few	-	TRBJ2-3	TRBV4-1	TGCGCCAGCAGCCAGGGGGACATGGGTTACGATACGCAGTATTTT	CASSQGDMGYDTQYF
few	TRBD1	TRBJ2-2	TRBV11-2	TGTGCCAGCAGCTTAAAGGGACAGGGGACCGGGGAGCTGTTTTTT	CASSLKGQGTGELFF
few	-	TRBJ1-1	TRBV19	TGTGCCAGTAGCTGGCGGATGAACACTGAAGCTTTCTTT	CASSWRMNTEAFF